These T cell receptor beta chains were read from a single sample in a study of blood T cell repertoires in COVID-19. Sequencing used immunoSEQ multiplex PCR; TCRdb keeps in-frame clones, though not all of them. The data contain approximately 70,000 clones, 87% of them singletons. The sequenced sample consisted of peripheral blood. The receptor set was obtained from a woman in her 50s with acute or convalescent COVID-19. The CDR3 runs from the conserved cysteine through the conserved F or W. The order of the fields is clone size, V gene, J gene, D gene, CDR3 protein, CDR3 DNA. D genes are given only for firm matches. Part of the rows lack a size; the others show once, few, many or a class for expanded clones.

>NA|TRBV30|TRBJ2-5|NA
CAWRGRQTYQETQYF
TGTGCCTGGAGGGGCAGGCAAACCTACCAAGAGACCCAGTACTTC
>NA|TRBV27|TRBJ2-1|NA
CASSTSPPSPNEQFF
TGTGCCAGCAGTACGAGCCCCCCCTCCCCTAATGAGCAGTTCTTC
>NA|TRBV6-5|TRBJ1-2|NA
CASREGGGVPDYTF
TGTGCCAGCAGGGAGGGAGGTGGGGTTCCGGACTACACCTTC
>NA|TRBV19|TRBJ1-5|TRBD1
CASSMTGAHRPQHF
TGTGCCAGTAGTATGACAGGGGCACATCGGCCCCAGCATTTT
>NA|TRBV10-3|TRBJ2-7|NA
CAISEPHRVGGYEQYF
TGTGCCATCAGTGAGCCCCACAGGGTCGGTGGTTACGAGCAGTACTTC
>once|TRBV5-4|TRBJ2-3|NA
CASSPDRYAATDTQYF
TGTGCCAGCAGCCCCGACCGTTATGCGGCCACAGATACGCAGTATTTT
>NA|TRBV30|TRBJ1-6|NA
CAWSPDGVSPLHF
TGTGCCTGGAGCCCGGACGGGGTTTCACCCCTCCACTTT
>NA|TRBV28|TRBJ1-2|NA
CASSSPGLDYGYTF
TGTGCCAGCAGTTCCCCGGGTCTGGACTATGGCTACACCTTC
>NA|TRBV5-5|TRBJ1-1|NA
CASSPTGTQNTEAFF
TGTGCCAGCAGCCCCACCGGGACTCAGAACACTGAAGCTTTCTTT
>NA|TRBV9|TRBJ2-5|TRBD1
CASSAPGTGVWETQYF
TGTGCCAGCAGCGCCCCCGGGACAGGGGTCTGGGAGACCCAGTACTTC
>NA|TRBV7-2|TRBJ1-3|NA
CASSPDTRNTIYF
TGTGCCAGCAGCCCAGACACGAGAAACACCATATATTTT
>NA|TRBV28|TRBJ2-5|TRBD2
CASRGVGGRETQYF
TGTGCCAGCAGGGGGGTAGGCGGGAGGGAGACCCAGTACTTC
>NA|TRBV12-3/TRBV12-4|TRBJ1-6|TRBD1
CASTLGTGDPLHF
TGTGCCAGCACCCTAGGGACAGGGGATCCCCTCCACTTT
>NA|TRBV20-1|TRBJ1-1|NA
CSPTEAFF
TGCAGTCCGACTGAAGCTTTCTTT
>once|TRBV5-1|TRBJ2-5|TRBD1
CASSLQGARETQYF
TGCGCCAGCAGCTTACAGGGGGCGCGGGAGACCCAGTACTTC
>few|TRBV10-3|TRBJ1-2|NA
CAISELPGPAEQYGYTF
TGTGCCATCAGTGAGCTCCCAGGGCCAGCAGAGCAATATGGCTACACCTTC
>NA|TRBV6-2/TRBV6-3|TRBJ2-1|NA
CASSSPPGSPSWSRNEQFF
TGTGCCAGCAGTTCTCCCCCTGGGAGTCCCAGCTGGAGTAGGAATGAGCAGTTCTTC
>NA|TRBV4-3|TRBJ2-1|TRBD2
CASSLAGGAYNEQFF
TGCGCCAGCAGCCTAGCGGGAGGGGCCTACAATGAGCAGTTCTTC
>NA|TRBV30|TRBJ2-5|NA
CAWTRSTTGETQYF
TGTGCCTGGACTAGGAGCACTACTGGGGAGACCCAGTACTTC
>NA|TRBV19|TRBJ2-3|TRBD2
CASSIAASGGRTDTQYF
TGTGCCAGTAGTATCGCGGCTAGCGGGGGCCGCACAGATACGCAGTATTTT
>NA|TRBV19|TRBJ1-4|NA
CASRGSGTPSLNEKLFF
TGTGCCAGTAGGGGGTCCGGGACACCGAGCCTTAATGAAAAACTGTTTTTT
>NA|TRBV11-2|TRBJ2-7|TRBD1
CASSLGLGQTYEQYF
TGTGCCAGCAGCTTAGGATTGGGACAGACATACGAGCAGTACTTC
>NA|TRBV6-6|TRBJ1-1|NA
CASSRGLLQAFF
TGTGCCAGCAGCCGTGGACTTCTCCAAGCTTTCTTT
>NA|TRBV27|TRBJ2-1|TRBD2
CASSLYAGGINEQFF
TGTGCCAGCAGTTTATACGCGGGAGGGATCAATGAGCAGTTCTTC
>NA|TRBV5-8|TRBJ2-5|TRBD1
CASSRDRGQETQYF
TGTGCCAGCAGTCGCGACAGGGGACAAGAGACCCAGTACTTC
>NA|TRBV4-3|TRBJ1-1|TRBD1
CASSPGQGTEAFF
TGCGCCAGCAGCCCGGGACAGGGAACTGAAGCTTTCTTT
>few|TRBV4-2|TRBJ1-2|NA
CASSQGMWGRLGGYTF
TGTGCCAGCAGCCAAGGAATGTGGGGGCGTTTAGGTGGCTACACCTTC
>NA|TRBV2|TRBJ2-7|TRBD2
CASPGASREGLIEQYF
TGTGCCAGTCCCGGGGCGTCGCGGGAGGGGTTGATCGAGCAGTACTTC
>NA|TRBV11-2|TRBJ1-4|NA
CASSSVVVEKLFF
TGTGCCAGCAGCTCCGTCGTAGTGGAAAAACTGTTTTTT
>NA|TRBV30|TRBJ1-2|TRBD1
CAWNPRGRLGYTF
TGTGCCTGGAATCCCAGGGGGCGTCTTGGCTACACCTTC
>NA|TRBV7-9|TRBJ2-1|TRBD2
CASSPNRLLAGGPNEQFF
TGTGCCAGCAGCCCTAACCGATTACTAGCGGGAGGGCCCAATGAGCAGTTCTTC
>NA|TRBV2|TRBJ1-1|TRBD1
CASMKDRGATEAFF
TGTGCCAGCATGAAAGACAGGGGTGCGACTGAAGCTTTCTTT
>NA|TRBV14|TRBJ2-3|TRBD1
CASSQQGVGTQYF
TGTGCCAGCAGCCAACAGGGGGTTGGTACGCAGTATTTT
>NA|TRBV30|TRBJ1-1|NA
CAWSPGHSNTEAFF
TGTGCCTGGAGCCCGGGACATTCGAACACTGAAGCTTTCTTT
>NA|TRBV11-2|TRBJ1-5|NA
CASSLDRGQPQHF
TGTGCCAGCAGCTTAGATCGGGGTCAGCCCCAGCATTTT
>NA|TRBV3-1/TRBV3-2|TRBJ2-7|NA
CASSQEVAGGQGAYEQYF
TGTGCCAGCAGCCAAGAGGTCGCGGGGGGACAGGGCGCCTACGAGCAGTACTTC
>NA|TRBV7-8|TRBJ1-2|NA
CASSLARQGGGYTF
TGTGCCAGCAGCTTAGCCCGCCAGGGAGGCGGCTACACCTTC
>NA|TRBV28|TRBJ1-4|NA
CASSPPYGKLFF
TGTGCCAGCAGTCCCCCGTACGGAAAACTGTTTTTT
>NA|TRBV6-2/TRBV6-3|TRBJ2-5|NA
CASSYTAAQYF
TGTGCCAGCAGTTATACCGCGGCCCAGTACTTC
>NA|TRBV9|TRBJ2-3|NA
CASSNQGLTTLITDTQYF
TGTGCCAGCAGCAACCAAGGACTGACCACTTTAATCACAGATACGCAGTATTTT
>NA|TRBV6-6|TRBJ1-6|NA
CASRRDSRNSPLHF
TGTGCCAGCAGACGGGACTCAAGAAATTCACCCCTCCACTTT
>NA|TRBV19|TRBJ2-1|TRBD2
CASTAWGGSEYNEQFF
TGTGCCAGTACCGCATGGGGCGGGAGTGAGTACAATGAGCAGTTCTTC